This entry is about one T cell receptor (beta chain). Its antigen remains unidentified. The input lacks base qualities; no much larger clone sits a single base away. This sample stems from a study of blood T cell repertoires in COVID-19 (dated by TCRdb to 2020 to 2022). For context, the study as a whole: Samples from collaborators originated in the United States, Italy and Spain and spanned both the acute and convalescent phases of COVID-19. Where available, HLA class I and class II types were taken from metadata supplied by the sample provider and were not determined by assay-based typing. Samples came from the ongoing ImmuneRACE study (first 160 participants) plus 1,254 subjects from 6 global collaborators. Nearly every sample came with metadata listing a de-identified subject ID, COVID-19 status, age in years and sex. Deeply sampled blood TCRbeta repertoires from subjects exposed to, actively infected with, or recovered from COVID-19 were included in the dataset. The material from the prospective study consisted of cDNA or gDNA derived from T cells, B-cell-depleted T cells, or PBMCs. The repertoires were released in a freely available public database intended as a resource for research on the immune response to SARS-CoV-2.

General conclusions and limits of the study: The amount of clinical and demographic metadata varied by source and participant and was provided uncurated.

Enrolling through a virtual design, the prospective study's participants ranged in age from roughly 18 to 90 years and lived across more than 20 United States geographic areas. To assign participants to cohorts, the prospective study relied on clinical history that participants themselves reported in a screening survey and a study questionnaire. Recovered participants in ImmuneRACE Cohort 3 were defined as having two consecutive negative NP/OP PCR tests, clearance from a healthcare professional, or resolution of symptoms. In the prospective study, mobile phlebotomists collected whole blood, serum and a nasopharyngeal or oropharyngeal swab from each participant. Over a roughly two-month period, participants in the prospective study had the option of providing additional blood draws and questionnaires. Before DNA extraction, prospective study blood samples were shipped either frozen or at room temperature.

The immunoSEQ Assay, a bias-controlled multiplex PCR, was used to amplify TCRbeta CDR3 regions from genomic DNA. Turning to the authors' computational methods: Nucleated cell counts per sample were estimated from amplification of reference gene primers within the assay. Sequence reads were collapsed and filtered to measure the absolute abundance of every unique TCRbeta CDR3 rearrangement. For each sample, productive Simpson clonality was calculated as the square root of Simpson's diversity index across productive rearrangements. Here the immuneACCESS table is served through TCRdb, limited to in-frame sequences with V and J called. Missing clones are a known gap in these copies; in checked studies unresolved V genes cover under half, and the rest lacks a known reason. V and J calls and clone size come straight from that table; D and trimming were deduced from the DNA. This sample comprises 280,000 or so clones, around 85% of them detected only once. Around 2.2% of the sample lies in the top ten.

Material: PBMCs or T cells enriched from blood (not recorded which). The receptor comes from a young man who had recovered from COVID-19.

The CDR3 is CASSRLAGAYEQYF. The DNA is as follows: TGTGCCAGCAGCCGACTAGCGGGGGCCTACGAGCAGTACTTC. Rearrangement joined TRBV27 to TRBJ2-7; 12 central nucleotides agree with TRBD2. The germline V gene (reference sequence) provides CDR1 MNHEY and CDR2 SMNVEV. Relative to germline, V is missing 6 bases and J is missing 2 bases, with 2 bases of the junction outside any gene match. The CDR3 holds 14 amino acids from the cysteine to the phenylalanine. Just CDR3 DNA is preserved here, 42 bases in frame from base 1.